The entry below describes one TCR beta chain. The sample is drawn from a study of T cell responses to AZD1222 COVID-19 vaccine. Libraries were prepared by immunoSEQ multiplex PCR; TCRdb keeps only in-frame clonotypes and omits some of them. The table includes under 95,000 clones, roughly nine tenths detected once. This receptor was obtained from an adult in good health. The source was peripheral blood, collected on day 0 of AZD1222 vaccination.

The CDR3 region has the DNA TGTGCCAGTAGTGTCGGACAGTCTCAAAATTCACCCCTCCACTTT. It codes for CASSVGQSQNSPLHF. J is TRBJ1-6 and V is TRBV19; a weak D match, TRBD1 (6 bases). The CDR3 is 15 residues long. V lost 5 bases and J lost 7, with 15 bases in between. Germline values: CDR1 LNHDA, CDR2 SQIVND (reference sequence).